Listed below are T cell receptor beta chains from one sample, sequenced in a study of blood T cell repertoires in COVID-19. TCRdb's table, derived via immunoSEQ multiplex PCR, lists solely in-frame clones and lacks some. Here the sample spans 50,000 to 70,000 clones, around 90% being singletons. Sample: peripheral blood. Every receptor here comes from a woman older than 75 with active COVID-19. Each CDR3 is given with its conserved first and last residue. The order of the fields is V gene, clone size, J gene, D gene, CDR3 protein, CDR3 DNA. D genes are given only for firm matches. Clone size is stated in some rows and not others, as once, few, many or a class when expanded.

v_call: TRBV2
clone_size: NA
j_call: TRBJ1-3
d_call: NA
cdr3_aa: CASSEARGGYGNTIYF
cdr3_nt: TGTGCCAGCAGTGAAGCAAGAGGGGGTTATGGAAACACCATATATTTT

v_call: TRBV29-1
clone_size: NA
j_call: TRBJ2-3
d_call: TRBD2
cdr3_aa: CSVVLAGGRADTQYF
cdr3_nt: TGCAGCGTTGTGCTAGCGGGAGGGCGGGCAGATACGCAGTATTTT

v_call: TRBV10-3
clone_size: NA
j_call: TRBJ1-1
d_call: NA
cdr3_aa: CAISDGHQNTEAFF
cdr3_nt: TGTGCCATCAGTGATGGACACCAGAACACTGAAGCTTTCTTT

v_call: TRBV5-1
clone_size: once
j_call: TRBJ2-3
d_call: NA
cdr3_aa: CASRSLVDSADTQYF
cdr3_nt: TGCGCCAGCAGAAGTTTGGTCGACAGCGCAGATACGCAGTATTTT

v_call: TRBV5-1
clone_size: NA
j_call: TRBJ1-3
d_call: TRBD1
cdr3_aa: CASSLGQGANTIYF
cdr3_nt: TGCGCCAGCAGCTTGGGACAGGGGGCAAACACCATATATTTT

v_call: TRBV27
clone_size: NA
j_call: TRBJ2-1
d_call: TRBD1
cdr3_aa: CASSFDPRTGGHEQFF
cdr3_nt: TGTGCCAGCAGTTTCGACCCAAGGACAGGGGGGCATGAGCAGTTCTTC

v_call: TRBV7-2
clone_size: NA
j_call: TRBJ2-3
d_call: TRBD2
cdr3_aa: CASSFSPVTSGATDTQYF
cdr3_nt: TGTGCCAGCAGCTTTAGCCCCGTAACTAGCGGAGCCACAGATACGCAGTATTTT

v_call: TRBV27
clone_size: once
j_call: TRBJ1-3
d_call: NA
cdr3_aa: CASSPFSGNTIYF
cdr3_nt: TGTGCCAGCAGTCCCTTTTCTGGAAACACCATATATTTT

v_call: TRBV20-1
clone_size: NA
j_call: TRBJ1-6
d_call: NA
cdr3_aa: CSASRSNSPLHF
cdr3_nt: TGCAGTGCTAGTCGTAGTAATTCACCCCTCCACTTT

v_call: TRBV11-2
clone_size: once
j_call: TRBJ2-3
d_call: TRBD2
cdr3_aa: CASKSQRGSTDTQYF
cdr3_nt: TGTGCCAGCAAAAGTCAGCGGGGAAGCACAGATACGCAGTATTTT

v_call: TRBV4-1
clone_size: NA
j_call: TRBJ1-4
d_call: TRBD1
cdr3_aa: CASRLWTGAEMSEKLFF
cdr3_nt: TGCGCCAGCAGACTCTGGACAGGGGCGGAGATGAGCGAAAAACTGTTTTTT

v_call: TRBV29-1
clone_size: NA
j_call: TRBJ1-2
d_call: NA
cdr3_aa: CSVVGQGRGYTF
cdr3_nt: TGCAGCGTTGTGGGGCAGGGTCGCGGCTACACCTTC

v_call: TRBV2
clone_size: NA
j_call: TRBJ1-6
d_call: NA
cdr3_aa: CASGLTAYSYNSPLHF
cdr3_nt: TGTGCCAGCGGATTGACAGCATACTCCTATAATTCACCCCTCCACTTT

v_call: TRBV27
clone_size: NA
j_call: TRBJ2-1
d_call: NA
cdr3_aa: CASSLRVGVNEQFF
cdr3_nt: TGTGCCAGCAGTTTACGAGTTGGTGTTAATGAGCAGTTCTTC

v_call: TRBV7-9
clone_size: NA
j_call: TRBJ1-1
d_call: TRBD1
cdr3_aa: CASTLGTGNTEAFF
cdr3_nt: TGTGCCAGCACCCTGGGGACAGGGAACACTGAAGCTTTCTTT

v_call: TRBV28
clone_size: NA
j_call: TRBJ2-7
d_call: TRBD1
cdr3_aa: CASRRDRGSSYEQYF
cdr3_nt: TGTGCCAGCAGACGTGACAGGGGGAGCTCCTACGAGCAGTACTTC

v_call: TRBV12-3/TRBV12-4
clone_size: NA
j_call: TRBJ1-4
d_call: NA
cdr3_aa: CAAQRGVGEKLFF
cdr3_nt: TGTGCCGCCCAAAGGGGCGTTGGGGAAAAACTGTTTTTT

v_call: TRBV5-4
clone_size: NA
j_call: TRBJ2-7
d_call: TRBD2
cdr3_aa: CASSIPSGSGYEQYF
cdr3_nt: TGTGCCAGCAGCATCCCTAGCGGGAGTGGGTACGAGCAGTACTTC

v_call: TRBV5-4
clone_size: NA
j_call: TRBJ2-3
d_call: NA
cdr3_aa: CASSLTTTDTQYF
cdr3_nt: TGTGCCAGCAGCTTGACAACCACAGATACGCAGTATTTT

v_call: TRBV7-2
clone_size: NA
j_call: TRBJ1-1
d_call: TRBD1
cdr3_aa: CASSPKRGLGTEAFF
cdr3_nt: TGTGCCAGCAGTCCTAAGAGGGGGCTGGGCACTGAAGCTTTCTTT

v_call: TRBV5-1
clone_size: NA
j_call: TRBJ2-7
d_call: NA
cdr3_aa: CASSLAGTPYEQYF
cdr3_nt: TGCGCCAGCAGCTTGGCTGGGACACCATACGAGCAGTACTTC

v_call: TRBV28
clone_size: NA
j_call: TRBJ2-7
d_call: NA
cdr3_aa: CASSQFQNRVSPAYEQYF
cdr3_nt: TGTGCCAGCAGTCAATTCCAAAACCGGGTCTCTCCCGCCTACGAGCAGTACTTC

v_call: TRBV18
clone_size: NA
j_call: TRBJ1-4
d_call: NA
cdr3_aa: CASSQSGNEKLFF
cdr3_nt: TGTGCCAGCTCACAATCGGGGAATGAAAAACTGTTTTTT

v_call: TRBV5-1
clone_size: NA
j_call: TRBJ2-1
d_call: NA
cdr3_aa: CASSTTGLTEDEQFF
cdr3_nt: TGCGCCAGCAGCACAACGGGACTCACGGAGGATGAGCAGTTCTTC